This T cell receptor (beta chain) was found in a study of CXCR3-negative and CXCR3-positive naive CD8 T cells. The germline V gene encodes CDR1 SGHAT and CDR2 FQNNGV. The CDR3 runs to 15 residues. The study made its TRB cDNA libraries by 5' RACE, adding UMI labels. TCRdb reprocessed the 5' RACE reads; each CDR3 protein has one entry and no DNA is given. The table lists just under 45,000 distinct CDR3 sequences. Sample: memory CD8+ T cells from blood. The chain couples TRBV11-2 to TRBJ2-1; TCRdb names TRBD1, which stays unverified in the absence of DNA. The TCR originated in a human donor in good health. Some clones in this sample may be carry-over from other donors' samples. CDR3 sequence reads: CASSPSTGTYNEQFF.